This T cell receptor beta chain was sequenced in a study of blood T cells in healthy people across ages. The study's findings and limits: Diversity was estimated from one million T cells, and these estimates were considered underestimates.

Next came a second PCR, run for about 6 to 11 cycles, which used a sample-barcoded 5' primer along with a J-beta primer mix. One entry per CDR3 protein results from TCRdb running MiXCR on the 5' RACE reads. The profile shows over a million distinct CDR3 sequences, roughly two fifths of them singletons. Germline CDR1 and CDR2: MNHEY and SVGEGT. This CDR3 comprises 12 residues. Losses at the gene ends were 2 bases for V and 13 bases for J; bases not matched to a gene: 5. A remark on this clonotype: Its antigen is undetermined.

Sequenced: blood. The chain has TRBV6-2 or TRBV6-3 and TRBJ2-4; the match to TRBD1 covers 7 bases. This receptor was identified in a woman aged 18-30 years in good health. In DNA, the CDR3 is TGTGCCAGCAGTTACAGGGGGCATGAGCAGTACTTC. Protein: CASSYRGHEQYF.